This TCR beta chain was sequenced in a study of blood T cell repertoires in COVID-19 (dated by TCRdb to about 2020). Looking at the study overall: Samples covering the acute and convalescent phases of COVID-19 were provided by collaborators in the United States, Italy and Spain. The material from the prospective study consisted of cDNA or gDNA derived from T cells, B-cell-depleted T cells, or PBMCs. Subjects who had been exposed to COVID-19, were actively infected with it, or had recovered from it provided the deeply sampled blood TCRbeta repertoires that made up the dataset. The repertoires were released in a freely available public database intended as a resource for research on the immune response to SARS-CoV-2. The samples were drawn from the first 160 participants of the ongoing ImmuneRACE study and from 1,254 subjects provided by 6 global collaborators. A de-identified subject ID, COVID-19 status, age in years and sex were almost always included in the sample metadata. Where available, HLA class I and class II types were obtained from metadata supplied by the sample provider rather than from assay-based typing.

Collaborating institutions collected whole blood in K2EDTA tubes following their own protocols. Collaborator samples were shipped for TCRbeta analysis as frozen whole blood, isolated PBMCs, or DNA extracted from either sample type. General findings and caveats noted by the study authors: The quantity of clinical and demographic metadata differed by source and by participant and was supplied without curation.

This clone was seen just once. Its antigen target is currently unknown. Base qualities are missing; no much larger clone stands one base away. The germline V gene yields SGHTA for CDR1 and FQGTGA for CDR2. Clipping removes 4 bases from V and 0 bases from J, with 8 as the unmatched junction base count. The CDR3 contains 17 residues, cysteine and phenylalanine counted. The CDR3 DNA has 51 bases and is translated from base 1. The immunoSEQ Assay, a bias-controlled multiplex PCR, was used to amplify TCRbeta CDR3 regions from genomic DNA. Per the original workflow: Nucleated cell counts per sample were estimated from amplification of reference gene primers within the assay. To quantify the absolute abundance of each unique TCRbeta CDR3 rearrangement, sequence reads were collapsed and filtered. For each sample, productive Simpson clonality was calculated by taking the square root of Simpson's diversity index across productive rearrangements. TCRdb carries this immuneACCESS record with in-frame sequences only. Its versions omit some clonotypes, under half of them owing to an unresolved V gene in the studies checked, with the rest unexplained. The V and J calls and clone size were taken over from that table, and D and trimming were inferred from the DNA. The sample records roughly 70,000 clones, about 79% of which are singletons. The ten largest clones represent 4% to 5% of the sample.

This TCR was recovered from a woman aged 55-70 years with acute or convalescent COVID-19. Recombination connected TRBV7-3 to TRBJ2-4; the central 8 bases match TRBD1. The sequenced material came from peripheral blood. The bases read TGTGCCAGCAGCTGGGGTACAGGGGGACTAGCCAAAAACATTCAGTACTTC. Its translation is CASSWGTGGLAKNIQYF.